The clone carrying this TCR beta chain was recorded only once. Some clones are missing from TCRdb's copy, which holds only in-frame ones; the method was immunoSEQ multiplex PCR. The repertoire holds tens of thousands of clones, with around 94% as singletons. This entry is derived from a study of technical replicates of blood from a handful of donors. Sequencing was carried out using T cells isolated from PBMCs. This clonotype was sampled from a human donor in good health.

This chain's CDR3 is CASKPGTAPYGYTF. The CDR3 bases are TGTGCCAGCAAACCCGGGACAGCCCCCTATGGCTACACCTTC. The genes are TRBV27 and TRBJ1-2; 7 bases match TRBD1. J was trimmed by 4 bases and V by 7 bases; bases with no gene match: 9. The length of the CDR3 is 14 residues. Germline CDR1 MNHEY, CDR2 SMNVEV (reference sequence).